The 9 T cell receptor beta chains reported below all come from one sample, sequenced in a study of blood T cell repertoires in COVID-19. Measured with immunoSEQ multiplex PCR; TCRdb has only the in-frame clones, and not every one. This sample has about 200,000 clones, with more than 70% found just once. Sequences were obtained from peripheral blood. These receptors all stem from a man aged 18 to 29 with active or convalescent COVID-19.

This chain uses TRBV5-8 with TRBJ1-2; TRBD1 aligns across 7 bases. The CDR3 is made up of 15 amino acids. The V gene's germline CDR1 is SGHTS and CDR2 YDEGEE. V was pared by 4 bases and J by 1 base, with 7 bases of the junction left unmatched. DNA for the CDR3: TGTGCCAGCAGCCTTAGGGGACAGAGTAACTATGGCTACACCTTC. As protein: CASSLRGQSNYGYTF. Combining the CDR3 with reference TRBV5-8 and TRBJ1-2 gives the whole variable domain EAGVTQSPTHLIKTRGQQATLRCSPISGHTSVYWYQQALGLGLQFLLWYDEGEERNRGNFPPRFSGRQFPNYSSELNVNALELEDSALYLCASSLRGQSNYGYTFGSGTRLTVV.

The rearrangement links TRBV11-2 to TRBJ2-6; D uncertain. Germline loops: CDR1 SGHAT, CDR2 FQNNGV. Trimming took off 5 bases at V and 1 base at J, with 9 bases between the two ends. The CDR3 has 15 residues. The CDR3 nucleotides are TGTGCCAGCAGCCTAAGGAGTTCTGGGGCCAACGTCCTGACTTTC. It codes for CASSLRSSGANVLTF.

The chain carries TRBV7-9 and TRBJ1-1; D uncertain. This CDR3 is 13 amino acids long. CDR1 and CDR2 from the germline V gene are SEHNR and FQNEAQ (reference sequence). Trimming pared 3 bases from V and 5 bases from J, leaving 10 bases between. CDR3 region: CASSFYEGTEAFF. The CDR3 nucleotides read TGTGCCAGCAGCTTTTATGAGGGTACTGAAGCTTTCTTT.

The rearrangement joins TRBV6-2 or TRBV6-3 to TRBJ1-2; D uncertain. Trimming removed 0 bases from V and 4 bases from J, with 12 bases in between. The germline V gene encodes CDR1 MNHEY and CDR2 SVGEGT. This CDR3 has 15 residues. CDR3 protein: CASSYSSPGLYGYTF. CDR3 in DNA: TGTGCCAGCAGTTACTCGAGTCCGGGTCTCTATGGCTACACCTTC.

V and J are TRBV7-8 and TRBJ2-3; 7 bases fit TRBD1. J gave up 4 bases and V 2 bases, and 9 bases lay outside the gene matches. This CDR3 comprises 16 residues. From germline, CDR1 is SGHVS and CDR2 FQNEAQ. Here the CDR3 DNA reads TGTGCCAGCAGCTTATTTAACAGGGGATTCGCAGATACGCAGTATTTT. This translates into CASSLFNRGFADTQYF.

This chain connects TRBV19 to TRBJ2-3; 7 positions agree with TRBD1. The germline V gene encodes CDR1 LNHDA and CDR2 SQIVND (reference sequence). CDR3 size: 13 residues. Losses at the gene ends were 1 base for V and 6 bases for J; bases not matched to a gene: 1. CDR3 loop: CASSIGRGDTQYF. The CDR3 DNA follows: TGTGCCAGTAGTATAGGCAGGGGGGATACGCAGTATTTT. Combining the CDR3 with reference TRBV19 and TRBJ2-3 gives the whole variable domain DGGITQSPKYLFRKEGQNVTLSCEQNLNHDAMYWYRQDPGQGLRLIYYSQIVNDFQKGDIAEGYSVSREKKESFPLTVTSAQKNPTAFYLCASSIGRGDTQYFGPGTRLTVL.

The genes are TRBV6-2 or TRBV6-3 and TRBJ2-1, with unresolved D. V dropped 4 bases and J dropped 6 bases, with 7 bases sitting between them. The length of the CDR3 is 12 residues. CDR1 and CDR2 from the germline V gene are MNHEY and SVGEGT. The CDR3 DNA sequence: TGTGCCAGCAGTTTTGGCGGCAATGAGCAGTTCTTC. This translates into CASSFGGNEQFF.

V usage is TRBV6-1 and J usage is TRBJ1-5; maybe TRBD1 (5 bases). Trimming cost V 3 bases and J 3 bases, with 9 bases left between them. Germline V CDR1 and CDR2: MNHNS, SASEGT. The CDR3 length is 14 residues. The CDR3 coding sequence is TGTGCCAGCAGTGACGTGGACAACAATCAGCCCCAGCATTTT. This translates into CASSDVDNNQPQHF.

The V gene is TRBV12-5, the J gene TRBJ2-7; 9 bases are a match to TRBD1. Losses at the gene ends were 1 base for V and 7 bases for J; bases not matched to a gene: 2. The germline V gene encodes CDR1 LGHNT and CDR2 FRNRAP. The CDR3 totals 13 residues. CDR3 region: CASGLGDRVEQYF. In DNA form, the CDR3 reads TGTGCTAGTGGTTTGGGGGACAGGGTTGAGCAGTACTTC. The entire variable domain, with the rest obtained from reference TRBV12-5 and TRBJ2-7, is as follows: DARVTQTPRHKVTEMGQEVTMRCQPILGHNTVFWYRQTMMQGLELLAYFRNRAPLDDSGMPKDRFSAEMPDATLATLKIQPSEPRDSAVYFCASGLGDRVEQYFGPGTRLTVT.